Listed here is a single T cell receptor (beta chain). The assay was immunoSEQ multiplex PCR, and TCRdb's table has in-frame clones only and misses some. Of some 16,000 clones in the sample, about 92% were seen once. The data were obtained in a study of T cell repertoires in ileal Crohn's disease. Across the study: Surgery for a complication: stricturing in around 60%, penetrating in approximately 40%.

Germline V CDR1 and CDR2: LNHDA, SQIVND (reference sequence). This CDR3 contains 15 residues. Losses at the gene ends were 6 bases for V and 9 bases for J; bases not matched to a gene: 7. This sequence was found in an adult with Crohn's disease. Sequencing used ileal tissue. This sequence joins TRBV19 and TRBJ1-6; 11 bases align to TRBD1. CDR3 sequence reads: CASSSGGQGASPLHF. The CDR3 nucleotides are TGTGCCAGTAGCTCCGGCGGACAGGGGGCTTCACCCCTCCACTTT.